A selection of T cell receptor beta chains follows, all from one sample in a study of T cell responses to AZD1222 COVID-19 vaccine. Using immunoSEQ multiplex PCR, the repertoire was profiled, and TCRdb retains in-frame clones only, with some absent. The table has 150,000 to 180,000 clones, around 90% seen once. The starting material was peripheral blood, obtained on day 0 of AZD1222 vaccination. These receptors were taken from an adult in good health. Each CDR3 is given with its conserved first and last residue. The D gene is left open where the match is weak. Size tells how often a clone was seen (once, few, many) or the class of an expanded clone, and some rows leave it out.

-,TRBV10-2,-,TRBJ1-1,CASRPAANLNTEAFF,TGCGCCAGCAGACCGGCGGCGAACCTGAACACTGAAGCTTTCTTT
-,TRBV5-1,-,TRBJ1-4,CASSFDRLYEKLFF,TGCGCCAGCAGTTTTGACAGACTATATGAAAAACTGTTTTTT
-,TRBV6-6,-,TRBJ2-3,CASSYSIHRGDTQYF,TGTGCCAGCAGTTACTCGATCCACCGCGGGGATACGCAGTATTTT
-,TRBV9,TRBD1,TRBJ1-1,CASSSIGTVTEAFF,TGTGCCAGCAGCTCCATTGGGACAGTCACTGAAGCTTTCTTT
-,TRBV29-1,-,TRBJ2-1,CSVTGTPPLGEQFF,TGCAGCGTCACCGGGACTCCTCCTCTGGGGGAGCAGTTCTTC
few,TRBV12-3/TRBV12-4,-,TRBJ2-7,CASSPRSEQYF,TGTGCCAGCAGTCCCCGGTCCGAGCAGTACTTC
-,TRBV5-4,-,TRBJ2-5,CASSLPSRETQYF,TGTGCCAGCAGCTTGCCGTCCCGAGAGACCCAGTACTTC
-,TRBV11-2,TRBD1,TRBJ1-2,CASSPRGGNYGYTF,TGTGCCAGCAGTCCTAGAGGGGGCAACTATGGCTACACCTTC
-,TRBV13,TRBD1,TRBJ1-3,CASSLAPDRGLGNTIYF,TGTGCCAGCAGCTTAGCCCCGGACAGGGGGCTTGGAAACACCATATATTTT
-,TRBV6-5,-,TRBJ2-1,CASTSKVWNEQFF,TGTGCCAGCACCTCCAAGGTTTGGAATGAGCAGTTCTTC
-,TRBV6-5,-,TRBJ1-2,CASSYSSREGGYTF,TGTGCCAGCAGTTACTCTTCCAGGGAGGGAGGCTACACCTTC
-,TRBV27,TRBD1,TRBJ1-1,CASSLMGQGILNTEAFF,TGTGCCAGCAGTTTAATGGGACAGGGGATCTTGAACACTGAAGCTTTCTTT
once,TRBV15,-,TRBJ1-2,CATSREAGNFYGYTF,TGTGCCACCAGCAGAGAGGCCGGGAATTTCTATGGCTACACCTTC
-,TRBV19,-,TRBJ1-1,CASTRQVGITEAFF,TGTGCCAGTACACGACAGGTCGGTATCACTGAAGCTTTCTTT
-,TRBV6-4,-,TRBJ1-5,CASSPTGSRQPQHF,TGTGCCAGCAGTCCGACAGGATCCCGTCAGCCCCAGCATTTT
-,TRBV29-1,-,TRBJ2-7,CSGSQGARYEQYF,TGCAGCGGGTCACAGGGAGCCCGCTACGAGCAGTACTTC
-,TRBV30,-,TRBJ1-1,CAWGGVNTEAFF,TGTGCCTGGGGAGGAGTGAACACTGAAGCTTTCTTT
-,TRBV29-1,TRBD1,TRBJ1-5,CSVVLGERDSDQPQHF,TGCAGCGTTGTCTTAGGGGAGAGGGACAGCGATCAGCCCCAGCATTTT
-,TRBV4-1,-,TRBJ1-4,CASSQPAGRKAASINEKLFF,TGCGCCAGCAGCCAACCAGCGGGAAGAAAGGCCGCCTCCATTAATGAAAAACTGTTTTTT
-,TRBV19,TRBD2,TRBJ2-3,CASRGLRTDTQYF,TGTGCCAGTAGGGGACTACGCACAGATACGCAGTATTTT
-,TRBV27,-,TRBJ2-7,CASSLFPGGAYEQYF,TGTGCCAGCAGTTTATTCCCCGGCGGGGCCTACGAGCAGTACTTC
-,TRBV2,-,TRBJ1-1,CASRFGRELNTEAFF,TGTGCCAGCAGATTCGGACGGGAATTGAACACTGAAGCTTTCTTT
-,TRBV2,-,TRBJ2-3,CASGRQSKTDTQYF,TGTGCCAGCGGGCGACAGAGTAAGACAGATACGCAGTATTTT
-,TRBV6-6,-,TRBJ2-7,CASTGAVYEQYF,TGTGCCAGCACAGGAGCCGTCTACGAGCAGTACTTC
-,TRBV29-1,-,TRBJ1-1,CSVEGREAFF,TGCAGCGTTGAAGGGCGTGAAGCTTTCTTT
-,TRBV12-3/TRBV12-4,-,TRBJ1-4,CASSWGANEKLFF,TGTGCCAGCAGTTGGGGGGCTAATGAAAAACTGTTTTTT
-,TRBV7-3,TRBD1,TRBJ2-7,CASSTGGEQYF,TGTGCCAGCAGCACAGGGGGGGAGCAGTACTTC
-,TRBV28,TRBD1,TRBJ1-2,CASSSDRGRPYGYTF,TGTGCCAGCAGTTCCGACAGGGGGCGCCCCTATGGCTACACCTTC
once,TRBV7-2,-,TRBJ1-1,CASSLRQNTEAFF,TGTGCCAGCAGCTTACGGCAGAACACTGAAGCTTTCTTT
once,TRBV2,TRBD2,TRBJ2-5,CASSWVVSGGKETQYF,TGTGCCAGCAGTTGGGTTGTTAGCGGGGGGAAGGAGACCCAGTACTTC
-,TRBV12-3/TRBV12-4,-,TRBJ1-6,CASSGEGNSPLHF,TGTGCCAGCAGCGGGGAGGGCAATTCACCCCTCCACTTT
-,TRBV11-2,-,TRBJ1-1,CASSLPAYTEAFF,TGTGCCAGCAGCTTACCAGCGTACACTGAAGCTTTCTTT
-,TRBV27,-,TRBJ2-2,CASRERSSNTGELFF,TGTGCCAGCAGGGAGCGGAGCTCGAACACCGGGGAGCTGTTTTTT
-,TRBV6-5,TRBD1,TRBJ1-2,CASTRQGEGYTF,TGTGCCAGCACGCGGCAGGGGGAGGGCTACACCTTC
-,TRBV6-5,TRBD1,TRBJ1-1,CASSYSQRGQTFF,TGTGCCAGCAGTTACTCGCAAAGGGGGCAGACTTTCTTT
-,TRBV4-1,TRBD1,TRBJ1-4,CASSQEGQGFEKLFF,TGCGCCAGCAGCCAAGAGGGACAGGGGTTTGAAAAACTGTTTTTT
-,TRBV4-1,TRBD1,TRBJ2-1,CASSPRDRNNEQFF,TGCGCCAGCAGCCCCCGGGACAGAAACAATGAGCAGTTCTTC
few,TRBV27,-,TRBJ2-7,CASSRQLPALSYEQYF,TGTGCCAGCAGTCGTCAGCTCCCGGCCCTCTCCTACGAGCAGTACTTC
-,TRBV11-2,TRBD1,TRBJ1-1,CASSLETGGVGEAFF,TGTGCCAGCAGCTTAGAGACAGGGGGCGTTGGTGAAGCTTTCTTT
once,TRBV5-1,TRBD2,TRBJ2-1,CASSKGTSGYNEQFF,TGCGCCAGCAGCAAAGGGACTAGCGGTTACAATGAGCAGTTCTTC
-,TRBV7-9,-,TRBJ2-7,CASSLGGIAGHSYEQYF,TGTGCCAGCAGCTTAGGAGGGATAGCAGGACACTCCTACGAGCAGTACTTC
-,TRBV28,-,TRBJ1-2,CASSLGDATNYGYTF,TGTGCCAGCAGTTTAGGGGATGCCACTAACTATGGCTACACCTTC
-,TRBV14,TRBD1,TRBJ1-3,CASSLRQGVGGNTIYF,TGTGCCAGCAGCCTCCGACAGGGGGTAGGGGGAAACACCATATATTTT
-,TRBV18,-,TRBJ1-4,CASSSIATNEKLFF,TGTGCCAGCTCATCGATTGCAACTAATGAAAAACTGTTTTTT
-,TRBV2,TRBD1,TRBJ1-5,CASSGQGWSQPQHF,TGTGCCAGCAGTGGACAGGGATGGAGTCAGCCCCAGCATTTT
-,TRBV5-5,-,TRBJ1-5,CASSLGQRNQPQHF,TGTGCCAGCAGCTTGGGGCAGAGAAATCAGCCCCAGCATTTT
-,TRBV28,TRBD1,TRBJ2-7,CASSLPRGRSTYEQYF,TGTGCCAGCAGCCTCCCCAGGGGGCGAAGCACCTACGAGCAGTACTTC
-,TRBV2,TRBD2,TRBJ2-2,CASSESSGRAGELFF,TGTGCCAGCAGTGAGAGTAGCGGGAGGGCCGGGGAGCTGTTTTTT
once,TRBV10-3,-,TRBJ2-5,CAISVPGNQETQYF,TGTGCCATCAGTGTTCCGGGGAACCAAGAGACCCAGTACTTC
-,TRBV2,-,TRBJ2-7,CASSAGLGSYEQYF,TGTGCCAGCAGTGCGGGGCTGGGCTCCTACGAGCAGTACTTC
-,TRBV11-3,TRBD2,TRBJ2-7,CASSPGTSVSLPRQYF,TGTGCCAGCAGTCCTGGGACTAGCGTTTCTCTACCCCGGCAGTACTTC
-,TRBV4-3,TRBD2,TRBJ2-7,CASSHGNSGAFHYEQYF,TGCGCCAGCAGCCACGGTAATAGCGGGGCGTTCCACTACGAGCAGTACTTC